This record covers a single TCR beta chain. Its antigen is not yet known. Base qualities were left out, and no much larger clone turns up one base away. Hyperthyroidism patients were newly diagnosed, were aged 18 to 65 years, and had a disease duration under 2 months. Patients with other autoimmune diseases, uncontrolled infections, pregnancy or lactation were excluded from the study. Clinical symptoms, serum thyroxine, TRAb, thyroid ultrasound and orbital computed tomography were used for diagnosis. Trizol reagent was used to extract the total RNA, and its quality was then checked on an Agilent 2100 Bioanalyzer. For repertoire sequencing, the TCR beta CDR3 regions were amplified from RNA transcripts. A first-round RT-PCR used HTBI primers with the Qiagen OneStep RT-PCR kit, followed by a second-round multiplex PCR, size selection and purification. Libraries were sequenced paired-end with 100 bp reads on an Illumina HiSeq2000. The authors processed their data as follows. SOAPnuke was used to process the reads, throwing out any read that had adapters, had uncalled bases, had a mean Phred below 15, or lacked an exact constant-primer or identifier match. COPE v1.2.5 was used to merge the high-quality paired reads. Unique nucleotide sequences were defined as clonotypes and aligned to IMGT TRB V, D and J references using MiTCR v1.1. Analysis was restricted to V-J combinations with a frequency above 0.0001, which covered about 99% of repertoires. For each V-J combination, a TCR clonal expansion and chaos score was defined as the ratio of F50 clonal expansion to chaos observed in the TCRdist matrix. Welch's t-statistics and random forest were used to reduce features to about 14 V-J combinations, which were fed into a naive Bayes classifier. The Morisita-Horn index was used to measure how similar the thyroid and blood repertoires were. TCRdb reanalyzed the raw reads on its own, using fastp at Q25 for trimming and MiXCR for clone calling, and kept in-frame beta chains. Identical CDR3 proteins give one entry, which carries the most common genes and DNA. Clone size and V and J calls follow TCRdb, not the original study. Within this sample are about 550,000 distinct CDR3 sequences, with roughly 40% of them counted one time only. About 4% of the sample rests with the top ten.

The data were obtained in a study of Graves' ophthalmopathy and Graves' hyperthyroidism (dated by TCRdb to the late 2010s). Study-level background: A patient counted as having stable hyperthyroidism if there was no progression to ophthalmopathy within 18 months of follow-up. To tell Graves' ophthalmopathy apart from Graves' hyperthyroidism, and to predict which patients would progress to ophthalmopathy, the study relied on TCR beta repertoire signatures. In total, over 130 blood samples were TCR-sequenced: under 45 ophthalmopathy, 75 hyperthyroidism and about 17 hyperthyroidism-to-ophthalmopathy patients. To explore V-J signatures that separate ophthalmopathy from hyperthyroidism, a discovery set of about 100 patients was enrolled, consisting of about 45 with ophthalmopathy and approximately 57 with stable hyperthyroidism. The independent validation cohort included some 19 hyperthyroidism patients plus 17 patients who later progressed from hyperthyroidism to ophthalmopathy. In several hyperthyroidism patients, the T-cell repertoire of thyroid tissue was compared with the T-cell repertoire of blood. Following sampling, methimazole starting at 30 mg daily was administered to hyperthyroidism patients, and high-dose intravenous methylprednisolone was administered to ophthalmopathy patients. Beyond this particular receptor, the publication reports: Sample size was not statistically predetermined, and group allocation was not concealed from the investigators. In cross-validation, the 13-signature model distinguished ophthalmopathy from stable hyperthyroidism with 87.88% sensitivity and over 81% specificity, while in the test set the corresponding values were about 80% and 75%. Most of the expanded thyroid clonotypes with a frequency above 0.001 were also detected in blood, and it was suggested that the thyroid immune response may be reflected by blood repertoires. In validation, the model predicted ophthalmopathy progression with about 70% sensitivity and about 77% specificity; some 13 predicted patients were CT-confirmed with GO in a median of approximately six months.

Relative to germline, V is 3 bases shorter and J is 3 bases shorter, with 11 bases between their ends. Counted from cysteine to phenylalanine, this CDR3 has 14 amino acids. The entry retains the CDR3 DNA only, 42 bases that are in frame from base 1. CDR1 and CDR2, looked up from the germline V gene, are SGHTA and FQGTGA. The TCR sequence derives from an adult man with Graves' hyperthyroidism. Material for sequencing was peripheral blood or thyroid tissue (not recorded which). Recombination connected TRBV7-3 to TRBJ1-2; the D gene cannot be named for sure. CDR3 protein: CASSLASGDYGYTF. The nucleotides read TGTGCCAGCAGCTTGGCCTCTGGGGACTATGGCTACACCTTC.